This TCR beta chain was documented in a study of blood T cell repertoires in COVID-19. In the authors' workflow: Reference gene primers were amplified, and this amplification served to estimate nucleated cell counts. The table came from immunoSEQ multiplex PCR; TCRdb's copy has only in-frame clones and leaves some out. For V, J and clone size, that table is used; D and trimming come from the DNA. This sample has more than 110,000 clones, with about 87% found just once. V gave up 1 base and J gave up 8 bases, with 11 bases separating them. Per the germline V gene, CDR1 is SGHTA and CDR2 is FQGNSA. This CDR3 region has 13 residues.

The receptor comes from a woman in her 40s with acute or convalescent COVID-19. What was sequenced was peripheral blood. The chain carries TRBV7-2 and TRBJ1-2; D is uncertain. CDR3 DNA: TGTGCCAGCAGCTTAGGACCCACAGAGGGCTACACCTTC. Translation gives CASSLGPTEGYTF.